The following is a T cell receptor beta chain sequence with its context. Its antigen remains unknown. Deep-level assay runs were performed. The method was immunoSEQ multiplex PCR; TCRdb's version includes in-frame clones alone and lacks a portion of them. This sample yields about 2.3 million clones, of which around 93% are seen a single time; around 0.4% belongs to the top ten. The data derive from a study of shared clonotypes between healthy human individuals. Trimming left V 3 bases short and J 3 bases short, with 6 bases between. Germline lookup yields CDR1 PRHDT and CDR2 FYEKMQ (reference sequence). This CDR3 contains 13 residues. Study observations and caveats: For naive CD4 cells, roughly 4.6% of clonotypes were shared across a handful of donors.

The rearrangement uses TRBV13 and TRBJ2-1, with no clear D. The specimen was naive CD4+ T cells from PBMCs. As for subset: CD45RA+ positively selected. This sequence was found in a man aged 18 to 35 in good health. Some clones in this sample may be carry-over from other donors' samples. The CDR3 DNA sequence: TGTGCCAGCAGCTTTGACGGCTACAATGAGCAGTTCTTC. As protein: CASSFDGYNEQFF. The full variable domain, rest sourced from reference TRBV13 and TRBJ2-1, is AAGVIQSPRHLIKEKRETATLKCYPIPRHDTVYWYQQGPGQDPQFLISFYEKMQSDKGSIPDRFSAQQFSDYHSELNMSSLELGDSALYFCASSFDGYNEQFFGPGTRLTVL.